The T cell receptor (beta chain) under discussion was sequenced for a study of blood T cells in healthy people across ages. Together with a sample-barcoded 5' primer, a J-beta primer mix was included in a second PCR lasting about 7 to 12 cycles. TCRdb used MiXCR to reprocess the 5' RACE reads, holding one entry per CDR3 protein. The sample has about 1,600,000 distinct CDR3 sequences; roughly 40% are singletons. Specimen: blood. The clonotype was recovered from a woman in her late teens or twenties in good health.

This CDR3 is CASSSPGAVNTEAFF. In DNA form, the CDR3 reads TGTGCCAGCAGTTCCCCGGGTGCGGTGAACACTGAAGCTTTCTTT. V gene TRBV28 combines with J gene TRBJ1-1; the D is unclear. CDR1 and CDR2 from the germline V gene are MDHEN and SYDVKM. With 4 bases removed from V and 0 bases from J, the gap between germline ends came to 12 bases. The CDR3 length is 15 residues.